One and the same sample provided the 21 T cell receptor beta chains below, sequenced in a study of cytomegalovirus exposure and HLA in healthy donors. PCR was performed using 60 Vbeta and 13 Jbeta primers. The table came from immunoSEQ multiplex PCR; TCRdb's copy has only in-frame clones and leaves some out. The sample yields around 180,000 clones, around 80% seen once. Sequencing used PBMCs. The receptors derive from a man between 18 and 29 years old in good health and CMV-seronegative.

This chain connects TRBV5-1 to TRBJ2-1; D is possibly TRBD2 (6 bases). Trimming removed 0 bases from V and 9 bases from J, with 13 bases in between. CDR3 length equals 14 residues. CDR1 is SGHRS, CDR2 YFSETQ, per germline. The CDR3 protein is CASSLASGESEQFF. As DNA, the CDR3 is TGCGCCAGCAGCTTGGCCTCGGGGGAGAGTGAGCAGTTCTTC.

The genes are TRBV5-6 and TRBJ2-2, with D possibly TRBD1 on 6 matching bases. This CDR3 contains 15 residues. Germline-derived CDR1 and CDR2 are SGHDT and YYEEEE. Between the trimmed V and J ends, which lost 4 bases and 0 bases, there was a span of 10 bases. The CDR3 loop is CASSPAGANTGELFF. CDR3 nucleotide sequence: TGTGCCAGCAGCCCTGCAGGGGCGAACACCGGGGAGCTGTTTTTT.

This clone has more than one count but fewer than ten. This rearrangement joins TRBV28 to TRBJ2-1, with 7 bases lining up with TRBD2. The CDR3 is 14 amino acids. The germline V gene has CDR1 MDHEN and CDR2 SYDVKM. V shed 10 bases, J shed 2 bases, and the junction held 8 bases outside the gene matches. The CDR3 here is CATLAGLPYNEQFF. The CDR3 DNA reads as TGTGCCACCTTAGCGGGTTTACCCTACAATGAGCAGTTCTTC.

This chain connects TRBV5-1 to TRBJ1-1; D not certain. The germline V and J ends were trimmed by 4 bases and 6 bases, with 13 bases remaining between them. The CDR3 runs 13 residues. CDR1 and CDR2 (germline): SGHRS, YFSETQ. The CDR3 region has the DNA TGCGCCAGCAGCCCCCTCGGTTCGGCTGAAGCTTTCTTT. Amino acids: CASSPLGSAEAFF.

The genes are TRBV5-4 and TRBJ1-2, with 7 bases matching TRBD1. This CDR3 has 12 amino acids. Trimming cost V 2 bases and J 8 bases; bases outside gene matches: 3. Germline V gene sequence: CDR1 SGHNT, CDR2 YYREEE (reference sequence). CDR3 region: CASSFRGGGYTF. In nucleotides, the CDR3 is TGTGCCAGCAGCTTCCGAGGGGGCGGCTACACCTTC.

The CDR3 DNA sequence: TGTGCCAGTAGTATAAAACAGAGAAGCAATCAGCCCCAGCATTTT. It translates to CASSIKQRSNQPQHF. V is TRBV19 and J is TRBJ1-5; no firm D call. Germline CDR1 LNHDA, CDR2 SQIVND (reference sequence). V was cut by 2 bases and J by 1 base, with 9 bases left in between. This CDR3 region has 15 residues.

This chain connects TRBV7-2 to TRBJ2-3, with a tentative D call TRBD2 (5 bases). This CDR3 contains 16 residues. Germline loops: CDR1 SGHTA, CDR2 FQGNSA. Trimming stripped 2 bases from V and 5 bases from J, with 17 bases between. The CDR3 DNA follows: TGTGCCAGCAGCTTAATCGGGAAAGTGGGCTTAGATACGCAGTATTTT. Translated: CASSLIGKVGLDTQYF.

The CDR3 spells CASSESPSGEVETQYF. CDR3 sequence (DNA): TGCGCCAGCAGTGAGAGTCCTAGCGGGGAGGTAGAGACCCAGTACTTC. The gene calls are TRBV10-1 and TRBJ2-5; 9 bases match TRBD2. The J segment lost 4 bases and the V segment lost 2 bases, leaving 8 bases of the junction unmatched. This CDR3 has 16 amino acids. CDR1 is WNHNN, CDR2 SYGVQD, per germline (reference sequence).

The chain has TRBV6-6 and TRBJ1-2; TRBD1 matches at 8 bases. The CDR3 is 13 amino acids. In germline, CDR1 is MNHNY, CDR2 SVGAGI (reference sequence). V trimming: 10 bases; J trimming: 4 bases; junction bases outside the gene matches: 8. In DNA, the CDR3 is TGTGCCAACCGACAGGGGAGAAGCTATGGCTACACCTTC. Encoded protein: CANRQGRSYGYTF.

In this sample, this clone turned up once. The V and J genes are TRBV5-4 and TRBJ2-5; 8 nucleotides agree with TRBD1. With V trimmed by 4 bases and J by 1 base, 9 bases remained unmatched. This CDR3 is built from 16 residues. Germline CDR1 reads SGHNT; CDR2 reads YYREEE (reference sequence). For the CDR3, the DNA is TGTGCCAGCAGCCCAGGACAGGGAATAGGCCAAGAGACCCAGTACTTC. Protein sequence: CASSPGQGIGQETQYF.

The chain carries TRBV7-3 and TRBJ2-5; 13 bases are shared with TRBD2. V gave up 5 bases and J gave up 8 bases; unmatched junction bases: 14. The CDR3 runs 17 residues. Germline CDR1 SGHTA, CDR2 FQGTGA. The CDR3 protein is CASSEGTSGTIRDTQYF. The CDR3 DNA sequence: TGTGCCAGCAGCGAAGGGACTAGCGGGACGATAAGAGATACCCAGTACTTC.

The chain uses TRBV6-6 and TRBJ2-7; tentatively, D is TRBD1 (5 bases). Germline loops: CDR1 MNHNY, CDR2 SVGAGI (reference sequence). The CDR3 sequence is 13 residues long. With 5 bases removed from V and 2 bases from J, the gap between germline ends came to 10 bases. In DNA form, the CDR3 reads TGTGCCAGCAGTAAGGGGCTTGCCTACGAGCAGTACTTC. Residues: CASSKGLAYEQYF.

In DNA form, the CDR3 reads TGTGCCAGTAGTATTGCGGACAGGAGTCCCTACGAGCAGTACTTC. Protein product: CASSIADRSPYEQYF. The chain joins TRBV19 to TRBJ2-7, with 7 bases aligning to TRBD1. Per the germline V gene, CDR1 is LNHDA and CDR2 is SQIVND (reference sequence). V was clipped by 3 bases and J by 2 bases; unmatched bases: 7. This CDR3 spans 15 amino acids. Variable domain in full (rest from reference TRBV19 and TRBJ2-7): DGGITQSPKYLFRKEGQNVTLSCEQNLNHDAMYWYRQDPGQGLRLIYYSQIVNDFQKGDIAEGYSVSREKKESFPLTVTSAQKNPTAFYLCASSIADRSPYEQYFGPGTRLTVT.

The chain is built from TRBV29-1 and TRBJ2-1, with 13 bases matching TRBD2. Germline V gives CDR1 SQVTM, CDR2 ANQGSEA. CDR3 length: 20 residues. V shed 2 bases, J shed 1 base, and the junction held 14 bases outside the gene matches. CDR3 loop: CSVERLGTSGGAISYNEQFF. Here the CDR3 DNA reads TGCAGCGTTGAACGCCTCGGCACTAGCGGGGGGGCCATTTCCTACAATGAGCAGTTCTTC.

This clone showed up just a few times. The chain carries TRBV28 and TRBJ1-1; 8 nucleotides align to TRBD1. The trim removed 5 bases at V and 3 bases at J, leaving 5 bases unmatched. The CDR3 extends over 14 amino acids. The germline V gene has CDR1 MDHEN and CDR2 SYDVKM. The CDR3 reads CASSGQGSYTEAFF. CDR3 nucleotide sequence: TGTGCCAGCAGTGGACAGGGTTCGTACACTGAAGCTTTCTTT.

V gene TRBV5-4 combines with J gene TRBJ1-1, with 8 bases lining up with TRBD1. This CDR3 is 15 amino acids long. J gave up 1 base and V 4 bases, and 6 bases lay outside the gene matches. Per germline, CDR1 SGHNT and CDR2 YYREEE (reference sequence). Here the CDR3 DNA reads TGTGCCAGCAGCCTGCGGACAGGGCGGAACACTGAAGCTTTCTTT. It codes for CASSLRTGRNTEAFF.

This chain uses TRBV27 with TRBJ1-2; the D is unclear. Trimming removed 2 bases at V and 8 bases at J, with 15 bases between. CDR1 and CDR2 from the germline V gene are MNHEY and SMNVEV (reference sequence). The CDR3 runs to 14 residues. The CDR3 region is CASSLEWGDLGYTF. In DNA form, the CDR3 reads TGTGCCAGCAGTTTAGAGTGGGGAGATCTCGGCTACACCTTC.

The rearrangement joins TRBV7-9 to TRBJ1-4, with D hard to call. V was shortened by 4 bases and J by 0 bases, with 12 bases between the two germline ends. CDR1 SEHNR and CDR2 FQNEAQ come from the germline V gene (reference sequence). The CDR3 length is 16 residues. The CDR3 region is CASSSGLGSTNEKLFF. CDR3 in DNA: TGTGCCAGCAGCTCCGGACTAGGATCAACTAATGAAAAACTGTTTTTT. Complete variable domain (other parts from reference TRBV7-9 and TRBJ1-4): DTGVSQNPRHKITKRGQNVTFRCDPISEHNRLYWYRQTLGQGPEFLTYFQNEAQLEKSRLLSDRFSAERPKGSFSTLEIQRTEQGDSAMYLCASSSGLGSTNEKLFFGSGTQLSVL.

V usage is TRBV7-2 and J usage is TRBJ2-7; TRBD1 aligns across 8 bases. Germline V gives CDR1 SGHTA, CDR2 FQGNSA. The J segment lost 5 bases and the V segment lost 5 bases, leaving 20 bases of the junction unmatched. The CDR3 covers 18 residues. Written as DNA, the CDR3 is TGTGCCAGCAGCCCGATCCATTACTCCCGACAGGGGACGAACGAGCAGTACTTC. The encoded protein is CASSPIHYSRQGTNEQYF.

The chain combines TRBV5-1 with TRBJ2-1; TRBD2 aligns across 9 bases. CDR1 and CDR2 from the germline V gene are SGHRS and YFSETQ. The J segment lost 8 bases and the V segment lost 0 bases, leaving 15 bases of the junction unmatched. The CDR3 totals 18 residues. The CDR3 sequence is CASSLGTLAGATVDEQFF. The CDR3 coding sequence is TGCGCCAGCAGCTTGGGGACCTTAGCGGGGGCCACGGTCGATGAGCAGTTCTTC.

This chain uses TRBV4-3 with TRBJ2-1; a weak D match, TRBD2 (5 bases). This CDR3 region has 16 residues. Trimming removed 0 bases from V and 0 bases from J, with 9 bases in between. Germline V gene sequence: CDR1 LGHNA, CDR2 YSLEER. In nucleotides, the CDR3 is TGCGCCAGCAGCCAAGATTGGGGAGACTCCTACAATGAGCAGTTCTTC. This gives the protein CASSQDWGDSYNEQFF.